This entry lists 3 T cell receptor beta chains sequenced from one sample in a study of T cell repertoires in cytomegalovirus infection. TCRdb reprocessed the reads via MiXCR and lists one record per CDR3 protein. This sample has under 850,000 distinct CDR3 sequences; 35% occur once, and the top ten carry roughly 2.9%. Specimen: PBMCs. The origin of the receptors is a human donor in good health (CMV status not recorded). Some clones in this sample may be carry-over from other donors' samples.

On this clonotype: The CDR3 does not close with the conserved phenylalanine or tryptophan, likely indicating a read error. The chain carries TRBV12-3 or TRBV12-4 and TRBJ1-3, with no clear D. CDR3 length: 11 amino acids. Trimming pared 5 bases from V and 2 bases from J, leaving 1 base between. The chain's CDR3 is CASSPGNTIYC. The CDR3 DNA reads TGTGCCAGCAGTCCTGGAAACACCATATATTGT.

CDR3 coding DNA: TGTGCCAGCAGTGAATTACAGTCAATCAACTATGGCTACACCTTC. Translated: CASSELQSINYGYTF. The chain combines TRBV2 with TRBJ1-2; D is unresolved. CDR3 length: 15 residues. From germline, CDR1 is SNHLY and CDR2 FYNNEI. Trimming cost V 2 bases and J 2 bases, with 12 bases left between them.

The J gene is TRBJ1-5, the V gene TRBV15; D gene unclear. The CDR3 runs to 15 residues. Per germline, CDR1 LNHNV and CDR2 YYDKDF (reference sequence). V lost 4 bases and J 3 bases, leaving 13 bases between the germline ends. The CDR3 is CATSIGTLLNQPQHF. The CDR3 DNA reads TGTGCCACCAGCATAGGAACACTACTCAATCAGCCCCAGCATTTT. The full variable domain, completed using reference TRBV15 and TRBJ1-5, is DAMVIQNPRYQVTQFGKPVTLSCSQTLNHNVMYWYQQKSSQAPKLLFHYYDKDFNNEADTPDNFQSRRPNTSFCFLDIRSPGLGDTAMYLCATSIGTLLNQPQHFGDGTRLSIL.